This TCR beta chain comes out of a study of molecular identifiers for immune sequencing clone quantification. Study conclusions and caveats: In CMV-specific effectors, clones above 20 copies held over 98% of molecules; naive, under 1%. Single-cell amounts of spiked Jurkat TCR RNA were reportedly detectable among approximately 1 million naive cells.

TCRdb passed the PCR reads through MiXCR, listing each CDR3 protein once. This sample yields about 640,000 distinct CDR3 sequences, of which 15% to 20% are seen a single time; roughly 0.83% belongs to the top ten. From germline, CDR1 is SGHDT and CDR2 YYEEEE. V dropped 2 bases and J dropped 3; count of bases not matched to a gene: 4. The CDR3 has 14 residues. In regard to this clonotype: Its antigen is unknown.

The authors sorted naive CD8 T cells as CD8+CD4-CCR7+CD45RA+. The sequence was obtained from a human donor in good health. Some libraries in this study had Jurkat cell RNA spiked in. Sequenced input: naive CD8+ T cells from blood, with Jurkat cell RNA spiked in. Subset denoted: FACS-sorted CD8+CD4-CCR7+CD45RA+ naive T cells. The chain joins TRBV5-6 to TRBJ2-7, with 8 bases aligning to TRBD1. The CDR3 sequence: CASSFGQGHYEQYF. CDR3 bases: TGTGCCAGCAGCTTCGGACAGGGCCACTACGAGCAGTACTTC.